This T cell receptor (beta chain) was retrieved from a study of monozygotic twins with inflammatory bowel disease (dated by TCRdb to about 2019). Regarding the study in general: The full study comprised some 30 monozygotic twin pairs: nine German pairs (four IBD-concordant, five IBD-discordant) and 19 IBD-discordant Danish pairs. Disease-associated traits were sought mainly through comparisons between IBD patients and their genetically identical healthy co-twins within discordant pairs. Each individual had, on average, about 151 000 unique TCRalpha sequences and 181 000 unique TCRbeta sequences available for analysis.

Taken from the germline V gene, the CDR1 and CDR2 loops are SGHDT and YYEEEE. The CDR3 covers 14 residues, taking in both the cysteine and the phenylalanine. Only the protein is available. As regards this clonotype: Its antigen is currently not known.

To prepare the library, 5' RACE was applied. Preparation of each TCR library used 3,000 to 4,000 ng of total RNA. For each sample, cDNA was synthesized in eight separate reactions using SMARTScribe reverse transcriptase. During cDNA synthesis, template switching introduced unique molecular identifiers that contained a 6-nucleotide sample barcode. Amplification of TCRalpha and TCRbeta cDNA involved two nested PCRs of approximately 16 and 9 cycles, and each PCR was followed by bead purification. Before amplification, the cDNA was both treated with uracil DNA-glycosylase and purified with the QIAquick PCR purification kit. The second PCR added Illumina TruSeq-compatible adapters along with sample-specific barcodes. TapeStation and Qubit were used to check library quality and concentration, and 5 ng of each library went into the pool. Sequencing of the pooled libraries was done on an Illumina HiSeq2500 single-index Rapid Run using custom sequencing primers and 2 x 100 bp reads. Per the original workflow: MiGEC version 1.2.6 was used for UMI-based consensus assembly to correct PCR and sequencing errors. MiXCR version 2.1.1 was used for V(D)J alignment, clonotype assembly and CDR3 extraction. To normalise gene usage, clonotype sharing and MAIT/NKT TCR abundance, the analysis used the top 1000, 10 000 and 20 000 clonotypes per sample. Diversity was computed as the inverse Simpson index with the vegan R package after downsampling to 27 000 UMIs. Paired Mann-Whitney U tests were applied to discordant twin pairs, with Benjamini-Hochberg correction for multiple testing. The reads underwent TCRdb reprocessing, giving one record for each CDR3 protein sequence and no DNA. In this record, the V and J calls reflect TCRdb's handling and not the investigators' own analysis. This sample's listing comprises approximately 140,000 distinct CDR3 sequences. The top ten hold roughly 2.5% of the sample.

The full study reports these points: Compared with healthy twins, IBD patients shared fewer clonotypes with other individuals, and the difference was most pronounced in patients with signs of disease activity. The analysis was unable to tell different T cell subtypes apart. Repertoire similarity did not differ between concordant and discordant twins, possibly due to limited statistical power. Because patients were on differing immunosuppressive treatments, the repertoires may have picked up extra background noise and inter-individual variability. No single strong signal or clonotype linked to IBD turned up in the results, so the idea that one exists was not supported. IBD patients had lower TCRbeta repertoire diversity, measured by the inverse Simpson index, than their healthy co-twins.

An approximately 2.5 ml peripheral blood sample was drawn into PAXgene tubes per donor and stored at -80°C. Without any T cell sorting, total RNA was extracted from whole blood using the PAXgene blood miRNA kit on an automated QIAcube. Peripheral blood from monozygotic twin pairs concordant or discordant for inflammatory bowel disease was subjected to deep TCRalpha and TCRbeta repertoire profiling with unique molecular barcoding. Smoking habits were recorded for all twin pairs, and individuals were classified as current, former or never smokers. Sequencing was done on a sample of blood. The source of this sequence is a human donor with ulcerative colitis or Crohn's disease, or a healthy co-twin of an affected twin (not recorded which). The V gene is TRBV5-6 and the J gene is TRBJ1-2; the D call from TCRdb, TRBD1, cannot be confirmed without DNA. CDR3 region: CASSLVTGGDGYTF.